This TCR beta chain was sequenced during a study of cytomegalovirus exposure and HLA in healthy donors. Notes on this clone: Its antigen is still unknown.

Study-wide findings and caveats: DRB1 had the most TCR associations and HLA-C the fewest, a later analysis found, with rates varying by HLA locus. When a later analysis was performed, an Asian-associated ancestry cluster reportedly had fewer N-insertions than the approximately 690-donor mean. The study flagged about 150 TCR beta chains as cytomegalovirus-associated.

Primers included in the PCR were 60 Vbeta and 13 Jbeta primers. Clones were read by immunoSEQ multiplex PCR, and TCRdb kept only the in-frame ones, dropping some. The sample has about 72,000 clones, and its top ten clones hold more than 2.5%. V shed 7 bases, J shed 2 bases, and the junction held 14 bases outside the gene matches. The CDR3 has 18 amino acids. Germline assignment: CDR1 SNHLY and CDR2 FYNNEI. The sample was PBMCs. The chain joins TRBV2 to TRBJ2-3; 11 bases map to TRBD2. The source is a man aged 35-49 years in good health and CMV-seronegative. CDR3 residues: CASTSLFASGGNTDTQYF. The DNA for the CDR3 is TGTGCCAGCACCAGCCTCTTTGCTAGCGGGGGGAACACAGATACGCAGTATTTT.